This T cell receptor beta chain was captured in a study of OX40 agonist ivuxolimab in advanced cancers. Study information: A male proportion of more than 75% was recorded, with mean age approximately 64 years and range about 20 to 79. Three patients got partial responses; one had hepatocellular carcinoma and two had cutaneous melanoma. Study-wide results and caveats: In CD8+ T cells, expanded clones were on average more numerous than in CD4+.

Comment on this clone: No antigen is known for it.

This CDR3 region has 13 residues. V was pared by 6 bases and J by 2 bases, with 4 bases of the junction left unmatched. Germline V lookup: CDR1 MNHEY, CDR2 SVGAGI. Sequencing was performed with immunoSEQ multiplex PCR; in TCRdb, only in-frame clones are kept and a portion is missing. Here the sample spans roughly 130,000 clones, 85% to 95% being singletons. Autoimmune disease history or systemic immunosuppression disqualified patients. The sample was CD4+ or CD8+ T cells sorted from blood, taken in a trial of the OX40 agonist ivuxolimab. The genes are TRBV6-5 and TRBJ2-7; 7 nucleotides align to TRBD1. The origin of this receptor is an adult with an advanced solid tumor such as melanoma, head and neck, liver or kidney cancer. The CDR3 coding sequence is TGTGCCAGCAGACCGGGACAGACCTACGAGCAGTACTTC. It translates to CASRPGQTYEQYF.